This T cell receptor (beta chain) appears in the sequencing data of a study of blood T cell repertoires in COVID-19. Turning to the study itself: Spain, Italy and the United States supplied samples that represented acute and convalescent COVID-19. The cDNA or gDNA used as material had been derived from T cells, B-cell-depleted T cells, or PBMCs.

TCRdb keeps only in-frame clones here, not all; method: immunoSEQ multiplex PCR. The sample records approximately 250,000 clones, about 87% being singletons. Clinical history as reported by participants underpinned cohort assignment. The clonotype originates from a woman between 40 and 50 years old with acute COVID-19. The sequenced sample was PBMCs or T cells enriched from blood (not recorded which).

The CDR3 here is CAIRGDSSYNSPLHF. The CDR3, as DNA: TGTGCCATCAGGGGGGACAGCAGTTATAATTCACCCCTCCACTTT. This chain links TRBV10-3 with TRBJ1-6; 7 bases are shared with TRBD1. Germline loops: CDR1 ENHRY, CDR2 SYGVKD. The CDR3 runs to 15 residues. Trimming took 6 bases from V and 4 from J; bases not matched to a gene: 6.